This TCR beta chain was recorded in a study of shared clonotypes between healthy human individuals (TCRdb year 2020). About the investigation overall: Two women and a few men aged 18 to 49 years were included in the cohort. For each donor, three plates each were used for CD4 naive and CD4 memory, two plates were used for CD8 naive, and one plate was used for CD8 memory. Blood TCR repertoires of roughly 5 healthy adults were deeply sequenced to estimate repertoire size and the extent of clonotype sharing between individuals. Libraries were prepared and TCR repertoires were sequenced by different laboratories using diverse techniques, in order to increase sequencing depth and limit assay-specific biases. Leukapheresis yielded between about 0.9 and 9 billion PBMCs per donor. The investigation overall reported the following: Sampling was restricted to blood, and TCR repertoires in tissues likely differ from the TCR repertoires found in blood. Based on pairwise subsampling, the degree of clonotype sharing among donors was expected to be affected by sequencing depth. When a handful of donors were compared, the shared fraction of clonotypes was about 5.5% for naive CD4, less than 4% for naive CD8, 2.3% for memory CD4, and 0.4% for memory CD8. Clonotypes shared by all four sorted-subset donors showed higher generation probabilities than non-shared clonotypes. Estimated clonotype richness was generally larger for naive than for memory subsets. The small number of donors limited the genetic and exposure-history diversity represented. Rarefaction of sorted-subset datasets indicated incomplete sequencing despite the large sequencing depth.

In regard to this clone: The antigen this receptor binds is unknown. No per-base quality is available; no much larger clone lies one base away.

TCR CDR3 regions were amplified from genomic DNA by multiplex PCR using the deep immunoSEQ assay. For each cell subset, the extracted genomic DNA was distributed evenly across all wells of several immunoSEQ 96-well plates, and each plate served as one replicate. For sorted subsets, around 200 ng genomic DNA, equal to 25,000 to 35,000 T cell genomes, was loaded into each replicate PCR. Purified libraries were quantified with a Qubit 3.0 fluorometer, sized on a Bioanalyzer 2100, and re-quantified with the KAPA Library Quantification kit. Every immunoSEQ 96-well plate was sequenced on a dedicated single-read 150-cycle Illumina NextSeq 550 flow cell. The authors' pipeline ran thus. Because the immunoSEQ output included only junctional sequences and no quality scores, the filtering could not be the same as the filtering used for full-length reads. To assign V/J genes and CDR3, sequences were annotated using PyIR, a Python wrapper for IgBLAST v1.9, with IMGT germline references. Reads were filtered out if the reads had weak V/J assignments (E-value above 1e-6), no CDR3, stop codons, out-of-frame junctions, or ambiguous translated residues. V3J clonotypes were defined as sequences sharing an identical inferred V gene, J gene, and CDR3 amino acid sequence. To compute the percentage overlap between repertoires, the number of shared unique clonotypes was divided by the size of the smaller repertoire. RTK rarefaction, the Chao1 estimator, and Recon v2.1 estimates of unobserved clonotypes were used to assess repertoire richness. OLGA was used to compute generation probabilities for all TCRbeta clonotypes that the gDNA method yielded from several donors. TCRdb's version of the immuneACCESS table is confined to in-frame rearrangements and falls short of the full clone set. An unresolved V gene accounts for under half of the shortfall where checked; the remainder is of unknown origin. For V, J and clone size, that table is used; D and trimming come from the DNA. The sample has under 130,000 clones on record, about 70% of them singletons. About 24% of the sample comes from the top ten.

Measured from the cysteine to the phenylalanine, the CDR3 is 14 residues long. Only the CDR3 part of the read is kept: 42 bases, read in frame from the first base. Looking up the germline V gene yields CDR1 SGDLS and CDR2 YYNGEE. V gives up 9 bases and J gives up 5 bases, and the segment between their germline ends measures 18 bases. Healthy HIV-negative adults with no recently reported acute infections or vaccinations were included as donors. Every donor was a Caucasian adult living in Nashville, Tennessee, USA. CD8 memory samples were composed of magnetically selected CD45RO+ cells combined with CCR7-negative CD45RA+ effector memory (TemRA) cells. Blood was obtained by leukapheresis, after which PBMCs were separated by Ficoll-Histopaque density gradient centrifugation and cryopreserved in liquid nitrogen vapor phase. Analytical flow cytometry was used to check the purity and quantity of every magnetically sorted T cell population. Genomic DNA was isolated from every sorted fraction and measured by UV absorbance on a Nanodrop 2000c.

This chain joins TRBV9 to TRBJ2-1; the D segment is perhaps TRBD1 or TRBD2, each sharing 5 matched bases. What was sequenced was memory CD8+ T cells sorted from blood. The intended sense of this specimen's cell subset or site label: CD45RO+ cells pooled with CCR7-negative TemRA cells. The origin of this receptor is a woman aged 25 to 39 in good health. Here is the DNA: TGTGCCACCTCGACGGGACCGAGAAACAATGAGCAGTTCTTC. It encodes CATSTGPRNNEQFF.